Listed below are T cell receptor beta chains from one sample, sequenced in a study of T cells in localized non-small cell lung cancer. The data were produced by immunoSEQ multiplex PCR, yet TCRdb's version contains in-frame clones alone and is incomplete. The data contain 2,000 to 2,500 clones, roughly 38% of them seen just once; the ten biggest clones take up approximately 23%. The sequenced sample was normal lung tissue next to the tumor, obtained before any cancer treatment. The receptors originated from a male donor at least 60 years old with stage I lung adenocarcinoma. CDR3s include the opening cysteine and the closing phenylalanine or tryptophan. Clone size, where shown, is once, few, many, or a class for clones that have expanded.

TRBV15	TRBJ1-2	NA	CATSRAGADYGYTF
TRBV2	TRBJ2-5	NA	CASSPRQGPGKTQYF
TRBV5-1	TRBJ1-2	NA	CASSPGDSGVANYGYTF
TRBV29-1	TRBJ2-1	NA	CSAEKPGLALHEQFF
TRBV5-1	TRBJ2-5	NA	CASSLEGQQETQYF
TRBV18	TRBJ2-2	NA	CASSPGTGVGELFF
TRBV11-3	TRBJ2-7	few	CASSLGLAGASEQYF
TRBV28	TRBJ2-7	NA	CASSSGGQGYEQYF
TRBV5-1	TRBJ2-3	NA	CASSLGGSPDTQYF
TRBV5-1	TRBJ2-7	once	CASSTDGPPYEQYF
TRBV28	TRBJ2-7	medium-sized	CASSLLGGDLYEQYF
TRBV11-3	TRBJ2-5	NA	CASSLGTSGQETQYF
TRBV11-3	TRBJ2-1	NA	CASSDQGIGRDEQFF
TRBV6-8	TRBJ2-7	medium-sized	CASSYFSKGGPSSYEQYF
TRBV6-8	TRBJ1-4	medium-sized	CASSPDGRDEKLFF
TRBV1	TRBJ2-1	NA	CASSRGLAASNEQFF
TRBV19	TRBJ2-5	NA	CASSGSGSEAETQYF
TRBV1	TRBJ2-1	NA	CASSQNVGLAGIEQFF
TRBV1	TRBJ2-1	few	CASSQAHSTGVNEQFF
TRBV14	TRBJ2-3	NA	CASSPRLAAQGDTQYF
TRBV6-8	TRBJ1-4	medium-sized	CASSRNGDEKLFF
TRBV18	TRBJ2-7	NA	CASPPQGTYTNSYEQYF
TRBV19	TRBJ1-6	NA	CASEEGGDSPLHF
TRBV7-4	TRBJ1-4	NA	CASSRARDEKLFF
TRBV6-8	TRBJ2-2	NA	CASSRTLANTGELFF
TRBV14	TRBJ2-3	NA	CASSPPPFKGAGDTQYF
TRBV19	TRBJ1-5	NA	CASSHRHALEGSNQPQHF
TRBV30	TRBJ2-3	medium-sized	CAWSSKGQGGDTQYF
TRBV15	TRBJ2-7	NA	CATSQDREVLYEQYF
TRBV19	TRBJ2-4	large	CAAKWGCIAKNIQYF
TRBV6-8	TRBJ1-6	NA	CASELGGNNSPLHF
TRBV30	TRBJ1-2	few	CAWSSDQGSYTF
TRBV6-7	TRBJ2-7	NA	CASSSPPKYEQYF
TRBV19	TRBJ2-7	NA	CASSIREGGDSYEQYF
TRBV6-8	TRBJ1-1	NA	CASSYSMGFTEAFF
TRBV14	TRBJ2-5	NA	CASSRLHGMGKETQYF
TRBV7-1	TRBJ1-1	NA	CASSEGTGTQAFF
TRBV11-3	TRBJ2-2	hyperexpanded	CASSSGQGDTGELFF